The rows below give T cell receptor beta chains drawn from one sample of a study of cytomegalovirus exposure and HLA in healthy donors. TCRdb's table, derived via immunoSEQ multiplex PCR, lists solely in-frame clones and lacks some. This table has more than 90,000 clones, just under 70% appearing once. Sequenced: PBMCs. These receptors were obtained from a man aged 25 to 40 in good health and CMV-seropositive. Each CDR3 is given with its conserved first and last residue. D genes are given only for firm matches. Not all rows give a size; the values are once, few, many and, for expanded clones, a class.

clone size: NA; J gene: TRBJ1-1; D gene: TRBD1; V gene: TRBV7-8; CDR3 DNA: TGTGCCAGCAGCTTATGGACAGGGGAGAACACTGAAGCTTTCTTT; CDR3 protein: CASSLWTGENTEAFF
clone size: NA; J gene: TRBJ2-1; D gene: NA; V gene: TRBV7-2; CDR3 DNA: TGTGCCAGCAGCTCCCACACTAGGCCCAATGAGCAGTTCTTC; CDR3 protein: CASSSHTRPNEQFF
clone size: NA; J gene: TRBJ1-4; D gene: NA; V gene: TRBV7-9; CDR3 DNA: TGTGCCAGCAGCTTAGCCACAGGCATGGGTGAAAAACTGTTTTTT; CDR3 protein: CASSLATGMGEKLFF
clone size: NA; J gene: TRBJ2-7; D gene: TRBD1; V gene: TRBV7-8; CDR3 DNA: TGTGCCAGCAGCTTTGACAGGGGATTCTACGAGCAGTACTTC; CDR3 protein: CASSFDRGFYEQYF
clone size: NA; J gene: TRBJ1-1; D gene: TRBD1; V gene: TRBV30; CDR3 DNA: TGTGCCTGGAGGGGAGACAGGGGACCCGCTGTGAACACTGAAGCTTTCTTT; CDR3 protein: CAWRGDRGPAVNTEAFF
clone size: NA; J gene: TRBJ2-5; D gene: NA; V gene: TRBV6-5; CDR3 DNA: TGTGCCAGCAGTTACTATGGAGGGGTCGCGCCCCAGTACTTC; CDR3 protein: CASSYYGGVAPQYF
clone size: NA; J gene: TRBJ1-5; D gene: NA; V gene: TRBV9; CDR3 DNA: TGTGCCAGCAGCCTCAGCGGGGGTCAGCCCCAGCATTTT; CDR3 protein: CASSLSGGQPQHF
clone size: NA; J gene: TRBJ1-1; D gene: NA; V gene: TRBV29-1; CDR3 DNA: TGCAGCGTTGACCCCCCACGGGAGGCGATTGAAGCTTTCTTT; CDR3 protein: CSVDPPREAIEAFF
clone size: few; J gene: TRBJ1-2; D gene: TRBD1; V gene: TRBV5-6; CDR3 DNA: TGTGCCAGCAGCTATACGACAGGGAATGGCTACACCTTC; CDR3 protein: CASSYTTGNGYTF
clone size: NA; J gene: TRBJ1-2; D gene: TRBD1; V gene: TRBV7-2; CDR3 DNA: TGTGCCAGCAGCCGTACCGGGACAGACTATGGCTACACCTTC; CDR3 protein: CASSRTGTDYGYTF
clone size: NA; J gene: TRBJ1-3; D gene: NA; V gene: TRBV10-3; CDR3 DNA: TGTGCCACCTACTCTGGAAACACCATATATTTT; CDR3 protein: CATYSGNTIYF
clone size: once; J gene: TRBJ2-1; D gene: TRBD1; V gene: TRBV19; CDR3 DNA: TGTGCCAGCAGCCGGGACAGGGTATCCAATGAGCAGTTCTTC; CDR3 protein: CASSRDRVSNEQFF
clone size: NA; J gene: TRBJ2-1; D gene: NA; V gene: TRBV27; CDR3 DNA: TGTGCCAGCAGTCCCCGTTACGAGTTCGGGTCATTGTTCTTC; CDR3 protein: CASSPRYEFGSLFF
clone size: NA; J gene: TRBJ2-7; D gene: TRBD2; V gene: TRBV10-2; CDR3 DNA: TGCGCCAGCAGTGATCAAACTAGCGGGGGCCTTTATACCTACGAGCAGTACTTC; CDR3 protein: CASSDQTSGGLYTYEQYF
clone size: NA; J gene: TRBJ2-1; D gene: TRBD2; V gene: TRBV27; CDR3 DNA: TGTGCCAGCAGTTTAGTCGCGGGAGGGCCCCATGAGCAGTTCTTC; CDR3 protein: CASSLVAGGPHEQFF
clone size: NA; J gene: TRBJ2-3; D gene: NA; V gene: TRBV6-1; CDR3 DNA: TGTGCCAGCAGTGAAAACCCCCGGGCAGATACGCAGTATTTT; CDR3 protein: CASSENPRADTQYF
clone size: NA; J gene: TRBJ2-2; D gene: TRBD2; V gene: TRBV29-1; CDR3 DNA: TGCAGCGTTGGGGGCTTCGGGGGAGGGCGGACCGGGGAGCTGTTTTTT; CDR3 protein: CSVGGFGGGRTGELFF
clone size: NA; J gene: TRBJ2-2; D gene: NA; V gene: TRBV28; CDR3 DNA: TGTGCCAGCAGTTGGGGCCCCAACACCGGGGAGCTGTTTTTT; CDR3 protein: CASSWGPNTGELFF
clone size: NA; J gene: TRBJ2-5; D gene: TRBD1; V gene: TRBV25-1; CDR3 DNA: TGTGCCAGCAGTCTGGGGGCTACAGGGGAAGAGACCCAGTACTTC; CDR3 protein: CASSLGATGEETQYF
clone size: NA; J gene: TRBJ2-7; D gene: NA; V gene: TRBV5-6; CDR3 DNA: TGTGCCAGCAGCCAATCGAGTACGATCTACGAGCAGTACTTC; CDR3 protein: CASSQSSTIYEQYF
clone size: NA; J gene: TRBJ2-3; D gene: NA; V gene: TRBV29-1; CDR3 DNA: TGCAGCGGGGGGGGGCAGACCAATACGCAGTATTTT; CDR3 protein: CSGGGQTNTQYF
clone size: NA; J gene: TRBJ2-2; D gene: TRBD2; V gene: TRBV5-6; CDR3 DNA: TGTGCCAGCAGCTTGGCGGCAGGGAGGGACACCGGGGAGCTGTTTTTT; CDR3 protein: CASSLAAGRDTGELFF
clone size: NA; J gene: TRBJ2-3; D gene: NA; V gene: TRBV5-1; CDR3 DNA: TGCGCCAGCACGGAGGGGGGGGACAATACGCAGTATTTT; CDR3 protein: CASTEGGDNTQYF
clone size: NA; J gene: TRBJ1-2; D gene: TRBD1; V gene: TRBV29-1; CDR3 DNA: TGCAGCGTTACTGCGACAGGGGAAAAGGACTATGGCTACACCTTC; CDR3 protein: CSVTATGEKDYGYTF
clone size: NA; J gene: TRBJ2-2; D gene: TRBD1; V gene: TRBV11-2; CDR3 DNA: TGTGCCAGCAGTTCAGGGACAGGGGTAGTCACCGGGGAGCTGTTTTTT; CDR3 protein: CASSSGTGVVTGELFF
clone size: NA; J gene: TRBJ1-4; D gene: NA; V gene: TRBV5-1; CDR3 DNA: TGCGCCAGCAGCCCTAACCCGGGAGGCTCGGGTGAAAAACTGTTTTTT; CDR3 protein: CASSPNPGGSGEKLFF
clone size: NA; J gene: TRBJ2-5; D gene: TRBD2; V gene: TRBV10-3; CDR3 DNA: TGTGCCATCAGTTCAGGACTAGCGGGCCAAGGAGGGACCCAGTACTTC; CDR3 protein: CAISSGLAGQGGTQYF
clone size: NA; J gene: TRBJ2-2; D gene: NA; V gene: TRBV7-8; CDR3 DNA: TGTGCCAGCAGCTTAGCGGCGGGGAGGAACACCGGGGAGCTGTTTTTT; CDR3 protein: CASSLAAGRNTGELFF
clone size: NA; J gene: TRBJ2-2; D gene: TRBD2; V gene: TRBV5-5; CDR3 DNA: TGTGCCAGCACCACTCCGGGGGGCGGGGAGCTGTTTTTT; CDR3 protein: CASTTPGGGELFF
clone size: NA; J gene: TRBJ1-1; D gene: NA; V gene: TRBV7-6; CDR3 DNA: TGTGCCAGCAGCCCTCGGGAAATGAACACTGAAGCTTTCTTT; CDR3 protein: CASSPREMNTEAFF
clone size: NA; J gene: TRBJ2-7; D gene: TRBD1; V gene: TRBV19; CDR3 DNA: TGTGCCAGTAGTATGGGGACAGCTCTCACCTACGAGCAGTACTTC; CDR3 protein: CASSMGTALTYEQYF
clone size: NA; J gene: TRBJ1-6; D gene: TRBD1; V gene: TRBV2; CDR3 DNA: TGTGCAACAGGGGTGAGCGGGGGTGGAAACTCACCCCTCCACTTT; CDR3 protein: CATGVSGGGNSPLHF
clone size: NA; J gene: TRBJ2-3; D gene: TRBD1; V gene: TRBV5-1; CDR3 DNA: TGCGCCAGCAGCTCCGGGACAGGGGGCGGGACAGATACGCAGTATTTT; CDR3 protein: CASSSGTGGGTDTQYF
clone size: once; J gene: TRBJ2-1; D gene: TRBD2; V gene: TRBV5-1; CDR3 DNA: TGCGCCAGCAGCTTGGGACTAGCAAATTCTGAGCAGTTCTTC; CDR3 protein: CASSLGLANSEQFF
clone size: NA; J gene: TRBJ1-1; D gene: NA; V gene: TRBV5-1; CDR3 DNA: TGCGCCAGCAGCTACCTGGGGGGGAACACTGAAGCTTTCTTT; CDR3 protein: CASSYLGGNTEAFF
clone size: NA; J gene: TRBJ1-2; D gene: TRBD1; V gene: TRBV5-1; CDR3 DNA: TGCGCCAGCAGCGTAGGGACAGGGGGCTACACCTTC; CDR3 protein: CASSVGTGGYTF
clone size: NA; J gene: TRBJ2-1; D gene: TRBD1; V gene: TRBV27; CDR3 DNA: TGTGCCAGCAGTTTATGGCCTCTGACAGGGCTGGGGAACAATGAGCAGTTCTTC; CDR3 protein: CASSLWPLTGLGNNEQFF
clone size: NA; J gene: TRBJ2-1; D gene: TRBD2; V gene: TRBV6-5; CDR3 DNA: TGTGCCAGCACCCCGGGGACTAGCGGAAACAATGAGCAGTTCTTC; CDR3 protein: CASTPGTSGNNEQFF
clone size: few; J gene: TRBJ2-6; D gene: TRBD2; V gene: TRBV19; CDR3 DNA: TGTGCCAGTAGTAGCCTAGCGGGAGTGACTGGGGCCAACGTCCTGACTTTC; CDR3 protein: CASSSLAGVTGANVLTF
clone size: NA; J gene: TRBJ2-2; D gene: TRBD1; V gene: TRBV18; CDR3 DNA: TGTGCCAGCTCACCACGGGACAGGGGGCAGACCGGGGAGCTGTTTTTT; CDR3 protein: CASSPRDRGQTGELFF
clone size: NA; J gene: TRBJ2-1; D gene: TRBD2; V gene: TRBV19; CDR3 DNA: TGTGCCAGTAGTATAGATCCGGCAGCGGGAGGCGACGATGAGCAGTTCTTC; CDR3 protein: CASSIDPAAGGDDEQFF